These 4 T cell receptor beta chains originate from one sample sequenced in a study of cytomegalovirus exposure and HLA in healthy donors. This PCR relied on a set of 60 Vbeta primers and 13 Jbeta primers. Repertoires were generated with immunoSEQ multiplex PCR, while TCRdb's copy carries only in-frame clones and drops some. The data contain 150,000 to 200,000 clones, over 75% of them singletons. The sequenced sample was PBMCs. The receptor source for this set is a woman aged 30 to 39 in good health and CMV-seronegative.

This sequence joins TRBV5-1 and TRBJ2-5; D uncertain. CDR1 is SGHRS and CDR2 is YFSETQ in the germline V gene. The germline V and J ends were trimmed by 3 bases and 5 bases, with 14 bases remaining between them. The CDR3 is 14 amino acids. As DNA, the CDR3 is TGCGCCAGCAGCTCCTTGAGTACCACGGAGACCCAGTACTTC. Its protein product is CASSSLSTTETQYF.

The genes are TRBV11-3 and TRBJ2-5, with D unresolved. The J call is doubtful: the DNA matches TRBJ2-7 better. The CDR3 runs to 12 residues. The germline CDR1 and CDR2 sequences are SGHNT and YENEEA. The CDR3 sequence is CASSPDSYEQYF. As DNA, the CDR3 is TGTGCCAGCAGCCCGGACTCCTACGAGCAGTACTTC.

The V call is TRBV7-3, the J call TRBJ1-1, with TRBD1 as a possible D gene (6 bases). In germline, CDR1 is SGHTA, CDR2 FQGTGA. Trimming stripped 0 bases from V and 1 base from J, with 9 bases between. The CDR3 is 15 amino acids. CDR3 DNA sequence: TGTGCCAGCAGCTTAACGAGGGGGGGGAACACTGAAGCTTTCTTT. It encodes CASSLTRGGNTEAFF.

J is TRBJ1-2 and V is TRBV5-6; D is possibly TRBD1 (5 bases). Germline V CDR1 and CDR2: SGHDT, YYEEEE. The ends were cut back, 4 bases at V and 5 bases at J, with 12 bases in the middle. The CDR3 is made up of 13 amino acids. The chain's CDR3 is CASSPGRGYGYTF. The CDR3 nucleotides are TGTGCCAGCAGCCCGGGGCGGGGGTATGGCTACACCTTC.